These 24 T cell receptor beta chains share one sample of origin, sequenced in a study of shared T cell receptors in the human thymus. The protocol was immunoSEQ multiplex PCR, while the TCRdb copy is restricted to in-frame clones and leaves out a portion. The sample lists under 700,000 clones, 78% seen once, with about 0.013% in the top ten. The same sample was also used in a study of human thymus T cells.

The sequenced sample was thymocytes. The origin of the receptors is a boy under two years old with a congenital heart defect.

This chain joins TRBV30 and TRBJ2-7; D is possibly TRBD2 (5 bases). CDR3 size: 14 residues. Germline CDR1 is GTSNPN and CDR2 is SVGIG (reference sequence). V gave up 4 bases and J gave up 2 bases, with 15 bases separating them. As DNA, the CDR3 is TGTGCCTGGACTTTTGAGAGCGGAACCTACGAGCAGTACTTC. Residues: CAWTFESGTYEQYF.

This clone turned up a few times. This rearrangement joins TRBV14 to TRBJ2-3; D is possibly TRBD2 (6 bases). CDR1 and CDR2 from the germline V gene are SGHDN and FVKESK. The CDR3 is 16 amino acids. Trimming pared 0 bases from V and 5 bases from J, leaving 15 bases between. The CDR3 DNA follows: TGTGCCAGCAGCCAAGACGGGCGGGGAGAATTAGATACGCAGTATTTT. Its protein is CASSQDGRGELDTQYF.

V gene TRBV5-1 combines with J gene TRBJ2-6, with no clear D. CDR3 length: 15 amino acids. Germline-derived CDR1 and CDR2 are SGHRS and YFSETQ. V was trimmed by 4 bases and J by 0 bases, leaving 8 bases between them. The chain's CDR3 is CASSGDTSGANVLTF. The CDR3 nucleotides are TGCGCCAGCAGCGGCGACACCTCTGGGGCCAACGTCCTGACTTTC.

The rearrangement links TRBV5-1 to TRBJ2-7; possible D gene TRBD1, 6 bases. Trimming took off 4 bases at V and 6 bases at J, with 17 bases between the two ends. The CDR3 runs to 14 residues. Germline lookup yields CDR1 SGHRS and CDR2 YFSETQ. The CDR3: CASSHAQGPSEQYF. As DNA, the CDR3 is TGCGCCAGCAGCCACGCCCAGGGGCCCTCCGAGCAGTACTTC.

In its sample, this clone was seen a few times. Its ends do not fully match the called genes, so a read error is possible. CDR3: CASSLAQGIAPSTNEKLFF. CDR3 DNA: TGTGCCAGCAGCCTAGCACAGGGTATTGCGCCCTCAACTAATGAAAAACTGTTTTTT. This chain uses TRBV7-6 with TRBJ1-4; perhaps TRBD1 as D (6 bases). CDR1 and CDR2 (germline): SGHVS, FNYEAQ. The CDR3 length is 19 residues. The full variable domain, with the rest looked up from reference TRBV7-6 and TRBJ1-4, is GAGVSQSPRYKVTKRGQDVALRCDPISGHVSLYWYRQALGQGPEFLTYFNYEAQQDKSGLPNDRFSAERPEGSISTLTIQRTEQRDSAMYRCASSLAQGIAPSTNEKLFFGSGTQLSVL.

The chain is built from TRBV7-9 and TRBJ2-3, with 10 bases that match TRBD1. From germline, CDR1 is SEHNR and CDR2 FQNEAQ (reference sequence). The CDR3 length is 18 residues. Germline trimming cut 2 bases from V and 6 bases from J; bases unmatched to any gene: 14. The CDR3 DNA sequence: TGTGCCAGCAGCTTACCCCCCGTCGGGGGACAGGGGTGGGATACGCAGTATTTT. Protein: CASSLPPVGGQGWDTQYF.

The sample holds one count of this clone. The chain combines TRBV7-6 with TRBJ2-3; 14 bases are shared with TRBD2. The V and J ends lost 1 base and 0 bases, in that order; junction bases with no gene match: 6. The CDR3 spans 19 residues. Germline CDR1 is SGHVS and CDR2 is FNYEAQ. The CDR3 bases are TGTGCCAGCAGCTTAGGGACTAGCGGGAGGTGGGCTAGCACAGATACGCAGTATTTT. Translating gives CASSLGTSGRWASTDTQYF.

The chain carries TRBV28 and TRBJ2-1; 9 nucleotides match TRBD2. Germline values: CDR1 MDHEN, CDR2 SYDVKM. The CDR3 covers 16 residues. V dropped 6 bases and J dropped 4; count of bases not matched to a gene: 10. This CDR3 reads CASRPNSGRVYNEQFF. The CDR3 coding sequence is TGTGCCAGCAGACCCAATAGCGGGAGAGTTTACAATGAGCAGTTCTTC.

This CDR3 reads CATKRAGGHGYTF. The CDR3 nucleotides are TGTGCCACCAAAAGGGCAGGGGGTCATGGCTACACCTTC. This chain links TRBV9 with TRBJ1-2; 7 bases match TRBD1. V lost 9 bases to trimming and J lost 6 bases; unmatched junction nucleotides: 11. This CDR3 spans 13 amino acids. Germline CDR1 and CDR2: SGDLS and YYNGEE. Full variable domain (rest looked up from reference TRBV9 and TRBJ1-2): DSGVTQTPKHLITATGQRVTLRCSPRSGDLSVYWYQQSLDQGLQFLIQYYNGEERAKGNILERFSAQQFPDLHSELNLSSLELGDSALYFCATKRAGGHGYTFGSGTRLTVV.

The rearrangement links TRBV27 to TRBJ2-7; TRBD1 might be the D (5 bases). Germline V gives CDR1 MNHEY, CDR2 SMNVEV (reference sequence). The V end lost 5 bases, the J end lost 2 bases, and 13 bases lay between the germline ends. The CDR3 contains 14 residues. The CDR3 nucleotides are TGTGCCAGCAGTCCGCAGGGTGTGGCCTACGAGCAGTACTTC. Residues: CASSPQGVAYEQYF.

The rearrangement uses TRBV11-3 and TRBJ2-3, with 7 nucleotides matching TRBD1. Looked up from germline, CDR1 is SGHNT and CDR2 is YENEEA. The CDR3 loop spans 15 amino acids. J lost 3 bases, V lost 2 bases, and 5 bases had no gene match. Here the CDR3 DNA reads TGTGCCAGCAGCTTAAGGGGGCATCGGACAGATACGCAGTATTTT. Amino acid sequence: CASSLRGHRTDTQYF.

The chain couples TRBV28 to TRBJ2-6; D is uncertain. Deletions cut 5 bases from V and 4 bases from J, with 3 bases between. Germline lookup yields CDR1 MDHEN and CDR2 SYDVKM. CDR3 length: 12 amino acids. This chain's CDR3 is CASSQGANVLTF. The CDR3 DNA follows: TGTGCCAGCAGTCAAGGGGCCAACGTCCTGACTTTC.

The rearrangement links TRBV7-2 to TRBJ2-2; a possible D gene is TRBD2 (6 bases). The germline gives CDR1 SGHTA, CDR2 FQGNSA. The CDR3 consists of 16 residues. V was clipped by 5 bases and J by 3 bases, with 16 bases between them. The CDR3 here is CASSTDPGLDTGELFF. DNA for the CDR3: TGTGCCAGCAGCACAGACCCGGGACTGGACACCGGGGAGCTGTTTTTT.

This sequence joins TRBV7-2 and TRBJ2-3; perhaps TRBD2 as D (6 bases). There are 17 residues in the CDR3. Germline V gene data show CDR1 as SGHTA and CDR2 as FQGNSA. V was trimmed by 1 base and J by 6 bases, leaving 20 bases between them. CDR3 nucleotides: TGTGCCAGCAGCTTAGAACGAGCGGGCAATCCTCGGGATACGCAGTATTTT. This encodes CASSLERAGNPRDTQYF.

This chain links TRBV14 with TRBJ2-7; no clear D gene. The V end was cut by 0 bases, the J end by 3 bases, with 15 bases between. The CDR3 has 16 residues. CDR1 and CDR2 (germline): SGHDN, FVKESK. CDR3 protein: CASSQEMVLSYYEQYF. CDR3 DNA: TGTGCCAGCAGCCAAGAAATGGTCCTATCCTACTACGAGCAGTACTTC. Supplemented by reference TRBV14 and TRBJ2-7, the full variable domain reads EAGVTQFPSHSVIEKGQTVTLRCDPISGHDNLYWYRRVMGKEIKFLLHFVKESKQDESGMPNNRFLAERTGGTYSTLKVQPAELEDSGVYFCASSQEMVLSYYEQYFGPGTRLTVT.

The chain carries TRBV4-1 and TRBJ2-7; 9 nucleotides match TRBD2. Germline V gives CDR1 MGHRA, CDR2 YSYEKL. The CDR3 has 15 amino acids. V gave up 3 bases and J gave up 7 bases; unmatched junction bases: 10. The CDR3 reads CASSQKAGGMREQYF. In nucleotides, the CDR3 is TGCGCCAGCAGCCAGAAAGCGGGAGGCATGCGAGAGCAGTACTTC.

V gene TRBV4-3 combines with J gene TRBJ2-3; 10 nucleotides align to TRBD2. Germline values: CDR1 LGHNA, CDR2 YSLEER. With 1 base clipped from V and 0 bases from J, the junction kept 4 bases outside the gene matches. The CDR3 has 17 amino acids. DNA for the CDR3: TGCGCCAGCAGCCAAGGTTCTAGCGGGAGAAGCACAGATACGCAGTATTTT. Translation: CASSQGSSGRSTDTQYF.

This clone was counted a few times. The CDR3 region has the DNA TGTGCCAGCAGCCAATGGGGAGGGGGGATAATATACGAGCAGTACTTC. It is translated as CASSQWGGGIIYEQYF. The rearrangement joins TRBV4-2 to TRBJ2-7, with TRBD2 as a possible D gene (7 bases). CDR1 is LGHNA and CDR2 is YNFKEQ in the germline V gene. The germline V and J ends were trimmed by 2 bases and 4 bases, with 18 bases remaining between them. The CDR3 is made up of 16 amino acids.

This clone was seen just once. CDR3 coding DNA: TGTGCCAGCAGCGACCCCGGGACAGGGGATACCGGGGAGCTGTTTTTT. Protein: CASSDPGTGDTGELFF. The chain is built from TRBV7-8 and TRBJ2-2; 10 positions match TRBD1. Trimming took 5 bases from V and 5 from J; bases not matched to a gene: 8. This CDR3 is 16 amino acids long. CDR1 SGHVS and CDR2 FQNEAQ come from the germline V gene.

The chain employs TRBV4-2 and TRBJ2-3, with D tentatively TRBD2 (6 bases). Per germline, CDR1 LGHNA and CDR2 YNFKEQ. The CDR3 spans 14 residues. Trimming cost V 7 bases and J 2 bases, with 13 bases left between them. CDR3 residues: CASTPGLSTDTQYF. CDR3 nucleotide sequence: TGTGCCAGCACGCCGGGACTGTCCACAGATACGCAGTATTTT.

The sample holds one count of this clone. The chain has TRBV5-1 and TRBJ2-2; D remains ambiguous. CDR3 size: 15 residues. The V end lost 0 bases, the J end lost 0 bases, and 6 bases lay between the germline ends. Germline V gene data show CDR1 as SGHRS and CDR2 as YFSETQ. The CDR3: CASSLDGSNTGELFF. The CDR3 DNA sequence: TGCGCCAGCAGCTTGGACGGGTCGAACACCGGGGAGCTGTTTTTT.

The chain combines TRBV30 with TRBJ1-2; no clear D. V gave up 4 bases and J gave up 0 bases, with 12 bases separating them. The germline CDR1 and CDR2 sequences are GTSNPN and SVGIG (reference sequence). CDR3 length: 14 amino acids. The CDR3 nucleotides are TGTGCCTGGACCGCTGGCCAGGCTAACTATGGCTACACCTTC. This codes for CAWTAGQANYGYTF.

This chain uses TRBV5-1 with TRBJ2-7, with D tentatively TRBD2 (7 bases). The CDR3 has 17 residues. V lost 4 bases, J lost 0 bases, and 20 bases lay in between. Germline CDR1 SGHRS, CDR2 YFSETQ. The CDR3 bases are TGCGCCAGCAGCGGGGGGGCTGGGGGGATATCCTCCTACGAGCAGTACTTC. Translation gives CASSGGAGGISSYEQYF. The entire variable domain, with the rest obtained from reference TRBV5-1 and TRBJ2-7, is as follows: KAGVTQTPRYLIKTRGQQVTLSCSPISGHRSVSWYQQTPGQGLQFLFEYFSETQRNKGNFPGRFSGRQFSNSRSEMNVSTLELGDSALYLCASSGGAGGISSYEQYFGPGTRLTVT.

The rearrangement joins TRBV18 to TRBJ1-2; 8 bases line up with TRBD1. The CDR3 runs to 14 residues. CDR1 and CDR2 from the germline V gene are KGHSH and LQKENI. The V segment lost 1 base and the J segment 4 bases; nucleotides outside the gene matches: 2. CDR3 coding DNA: TGTGCCAGCTCACCACGGCAGGGGGCCTATGGCTACACCTTC. Its translation: CASSPRQGAYGYTF.